These T cell receptor beta chains were read from a single sample in a study of identical twins. TCRdb re-called the 5' RACE reads through MiXCR, storing one row per CDR3 protein. The sample contains a few hundred thousand distinct CDR3 sequences, about 8.3% of which appear only once. The sample was also linked to a second study, of yellow fever vaccine responses in identical twins.

The sample taken for sequencing was CD8+ T cells sorted from blood. The receptors were gathered from a woman younger than 30 in good health. CDR3s include the opening cysteine and the closing phenylalanine or tryptophan. D genes are given only for firm matches. Where a row states a size, it is once, few, many or the class of an expanded clone; other rows omit it.

J gene,V gene,D gene,clone size,CDR3 protein,CDR3 DNA
TRBJ2-7,TRBV10-2,-,-,CASRQGHEQYF,TGCGCCAGCAGGCAGGGCCACGAGCAGTACTTC
TRBJ1-2,TRBV29-1,-,-,CSVGGGYTF,TGCAGCGTGGGGGGTGGCTACACCTTC
TRBJ2-5,TRBV12-3/TRBV12-4,-,-,CASSGAGASLQETQYF,TGTGCCAGCAGTGGTGCCGGGGCCAGCCTCCAAGAGACCCAGTACTTC
TRBJ1-1,TRBV6-5,-,-,CASSYDMDLTSGAFF,TGTGCCAGCAGTTACGATATGGATCTCACGTCTGGGGCTTTCTTT
TRBJ2-2,TRBV24-1,-,-,CATSEGLRQDTGELFF,TGTGCCACCAGTGAGGGGTTGCGGCAGGACACCGGGGAGCTGTTTTTT
TRBJ1-6,TRBV21-1,-,once,CASSMPVAPSNSPLHF,TGTGCCAGCAGCATGCCTGTGGCACCAAGTAATTCACCCCTCCACTTT
TRBJ2-1,TRBV7-9,-,-,CASNTAPGTLYNEQFF,TGTGCCAGCAACACCGCCCCCGGGACGCTTTACAATGAGCAGTTCTTC
TRBJ2-2,TRBV7-2,TRBD1,many,CASSSTGTGELFF,TGTGCCAGCAGCTCGACAGGGACGGGAGAGCTGTTTTTT
TRBJ2-7,TRBV4-3,TRBD1,many,CASSQGQGSPYEQYF,TGCGCCAGCAGCCAAGGACAGGGTTCTCCCTACGAGCAGTACTTC
TRBJ2-5,TRBV20-1,TRBD2,few,CSAPSGRIKETQYF,TGCAGTGCCCCTAGCGGGAGAATAAAGGAGACCCAGTACTTC
TRBJ2-7,TRBV7-8,TRBD1,many,CASSTRDSYEQYF,TGTGCCAGCAGCACCCGGGACAGCTACGAGCAGTACTTC
TRBJ2-7,TRBV6-1,TRBD1,-,CASSEDEGASYEQYF,TGTGCCAGCAGTGAAGACGAGGGGGCCAGCTACGAGCAGTACTTC
TRBJ2-5,TRBV5-6,TRBD2,-,CASSLGASGASRETQYF,TGTGCCAGCAGCTTGGGGGCTAGCGGGGCCTCGAGGGAGACCCAGTACTTC
TRBJ2-7,TRBV7-2,-,-,CASRDSGLLEQYF,TGTGCCAGCCGCGATTCAGGGCTCCTCGAGCAGTACTTC
TRBJ2-1,TRBV20-1,TRBD2,few,CSATSLAGVFEDEQFF,TGCAGTGCCACCTCTTTAGCGGGAGTATTCGAGGATGAGCAGTTCTTC
TRBJ2-7,TRBV14,TRBD2,many,CASSPLPTSVYEQYF,TGTGCCAGCAGCCCACTTCCGACTAGCGTCTACGAGCAGTACTTC
TRBJ2-1,TRBV7-9,-,few,CASSLASQHNEQFF,TGTGCCAGCAGCTTAGCGTCGCAACACAATGAGCAGTTCTTC
TRBJ2-3,TRBV11-2,-,many,CASSLDRLDSTDTQYF,TGTGCCAGCAGCTTAGATCGCCTGGATAGCACAGATACGCAGTATTTT
TRBJ2-3,TRBV2,-,-,CASGQTVTDTQYF,TGTGCCAGCGGACAGACAGTCACAGATACGCAGTATTTT
TRBJ1-3,TRBV29-1,-,few,CSVATWGNGNTIYF,TGCAGCGTTGCAACCTGGGGGAACGGAAACACCATATATTTT
TRBJ2-2,TRBV4-3,-,many,CASSGVTGNTGELFF,TGCGCCAGCAGCGGGGTGACTGGCAACACCGGGGAGCTGTTTTTT
TRBJ2-7,TRBV20-1,TRBD2,-,CSAGGTTEFYEQYF,TGCAGTGCTGGGGGGACTACCGAATTCTACGAGCAGTACTTC
TRBJ2-1,TRBV21-1,-,-,CASSKGCRGLDQFF,TGTGCCAGCAGCAAAGGCTGCAGGGGGCTCGACCAGTTCTTC
TRBJ2-1,TRBV30,-,-,CAWSADRNEQFF,TGTGCCTGGAGCGCTGACAGGAATGAGCAGTTCTTC
TRBJ2-7,TRBV6-6,-,-,CASRGGLYEQYF,TGTGCCAGCAGGGGGGGCTTATACGAGCAGTACTTC
TRBJ1-1,TRBV30,-,-,CAWSVLFEAFF,TGTGCCTGGAGTGTCCTATTTGAAGCTTTCTTT
TRBJ2-7,TRBV20-1,-,many,CSARPVGRGAYEQYF,TGCAGTGCTAGACCCGTCGGGCGCGGGGCTTACGAGCAGTACTTC
TRBJ1-2,TRBV21-1,-,-,CASSKAPFWMTGGDYGYTF,TGTGCCAGCAGCAAAGCGCCGTTCTGGATGACAGGGGGCGACTATGGCTACACCTTC
TRBJ1-1,TRBV27,-,many,CASSDPGTLPQAFF,TGTGCCAGCAGTGACCCTGGCACACTACCGCAAGCTTTCTTT
TRBJ2-7,TRBV7-6,TRBD1,few,CASSSGQGDFYEQYF,TGTGCCAGCAGTTCGGGACAGGGAGATTTCTACGAGCAGTACTTC
TRBJ2-1,TRBV29-1,-,-,CSVIQPSDGNNEQFF,TGCAGCGTTATACAACCTTCGGACGGGAACAATGAGCAGTTCTTC
TRBJ2-1,TRBV6-2/TRBV6-3,-,few,CASSYFQYQESYNEQFF,TGTGCCAGCAGTTACTTTCAATACCAGGAGTCCTACAATGAGCAGTTCTTC
TRBJ2-7,TRBV4-3,-,-,CASSQDQGAPSYEQYF,TGCGCCAGCAGCCAAGATCAGGGTGCCCCTAGCTACGAGCAGTACTTC